A single sample is the source of the 26 T cell receptor beta chains below, sequenced in a study of blood T cell repertoires in COVID-19. Profiled with immunoSEQ multiplex PCR; TCRdb holds only in-frame clones, not every one. The sample shows hundreds of thousands of clones, about nine tenths of them seen only once. Sequencing was performed on peripheral blood. The source of these receptors is a woman aged 25 to 45 with COVID-19, enrolled during active disease.

The chain recombines TRBV7-6 with TRBJ1-4, with a weak D call TRBD1 (6 bases). Deletions cut 2 bases from V and 5 bases from J, with 12 bases between. Per the germline V gene, CDR1 is SGHVS and CDR2 is FNYEAQ. The CDR3 runs to 15 residues. The CDR3 region is CASSLSGQRNEKLFF. The CDR3 DNA follows: TGTGCCAGCAGCTTAAGCGGACAGAGAAATGAAAAACTGTTTTTT.

In its sample, this clone was seen once. The chain recombines TRBV3-1 (or the pseudogene TRBV3-2) with TRBJ2-6, with a possible D match to TRBD1 (5 bases). Germline V CDR1 and CDR2: LGHDT, YNNKEL (reference sequence). The CDR3 runs to 15 residues. Trimming pared 6 bases from V and 1 base from J, leaving 10 bases between. CDR3 DNA sequence: TGTGCCAGCAGAGGTCAGGGTTCTGGGGCCAACGTCCTGACTTTC. This translates into CASRGQGSGANVLTF.

The chain uses TRBV30 and TRBJ1-2, with 7 nucleotides matching TRBD1. The CDR3 covers 15 residues. Germline lookup yields CDR1 GTSNPN and CDR2 SVGIG (reference sequence). J was trimmed by 3 bases and V by 0 bases; bases with no gene match: 7. The CDR3 sequence: CAWSVGHDRDYGYTF. The CDR3, as DNA: TGTGCCTGGAGTGTGGGACATGACAGGGACTATGGCTACACCTTC.

V usage is TRBV2 and J usage is TRBJ1-5; 7 positions match TRBD1. The CDR3 spans 14 residues. Germline CDR1 reads SNHLY; CDR2 reads FYNNEI. V lost 6 bases to trimming and J lost 2 bases; unmatched junction nucleotides: 4. DNA of the CDR3: TGTGCCAGCAGCGTACAGGGGCGCAATCAGCCCCAGCATTTT. Amino acid sequence: CASSVQGRNQPQHF. Supplemented by reference TRBV2 and TRBJ1-5, the full variable domain reads EPEVTQTPSHQVTQMGQEVILRCVPISNHLYFYWYRQILGQKVEFLVSFYNNEISEKSEIFDDQFSVERPDGSNFTLKIRSTKLEDSAMYFCASSVQGRNQPQHFGDGTRLSIL.

The chain has TRBV5-4 and TRBJ2-2; unclear D gene. Trimming took off 3 bases at V and 0 bases at J, with 12 bases between the two ends. CDR3 length: 16 residues. Germline V gene lookup returns CDR1 SGHNT and CDR2 YYREEE (reference sequence). The CDR3 protein is CASSSGRSSNTGELFF. As DNA, the CDR3 is TGTGCCAGCAGCTCGGGTAGGAGTTCGAACACCGGGGAGCTGTTTTTT.

This chain connects TRBV21-1 to TRBJ2-1; the table gives TRBD2 as D, unverified against the DNA. TRBV21-1 is described as a pseudogene. CDR3 length: 16 residues. The CDR3 is CASTNGTTLTYNEQFF. CDR3 sequence (DNA): TGTGCCAGCACCAACGGGACTACGCTAACCTACAATGAGCAGTTCTTC.

The J gene is TRBJ2-5, the V gene TRBV11-2; D is ambiguous. V was cut by 2 bases and J by 5 bases, with 12 bases left in between. Germline V gives CDR1 SGHAT, CDR2 FQNNGV. This CDR3 is built from 14 residues. CDR3 in DNA: TGTGCCAGCAGCTTAAAAACCGCCGGGGAGACCCAGTACTTC. Amino acids: CASSLKTAGETQYF.

This clone has just one count. This rearrangement joins TRBV6-1 to TRBJ1-2, with D unresolved. V was pared by 1 base and J by 5 bases, with 14 bases between. There are 15 residues in the CDR3. Per germline, CDR1 MNHNS and CDR2 SASEGT. The CDR3 loop reads CASSEDINRSYGYTF. Here the CDR3 DNA reads TGTGCCAGCAGTGAAGACATAAACCGATCGTATGGCTACACCTTC.

This clone occurred a few times. The J gene is TRBJ1-2, the V gene TRBV24-1, with 7 bases lining up with TRBD1. V was pared by 4 bases and J by 7 bases, with 5 bases of the junction left unmatched. The V gene's germline CDR1 is KGHDR and CDR2 SFDVKD. The CDR3 totals 13 residues. The chain's CDR3 is CATSETGWGGYTF. Written as DNA, the CDR3 is TGTGCCACCAGTGAGACAGGGTGGGGTGGCTACACCTTC.

The chain carries TRBV9 and TRBJ2-1; the match to TRBD2 covers 7 bases. The CDR3 is 15 residues long. Germline loops: CDR1 SGDLS, CDR2 YYNGEE. The trim removed 3 bases at V and 3 bases at J, leaving 6 bases unmatched. CDR3 sequence: CASSAGGLHYNEQFF. The CDR3 bases are TGTGCCAGCAGCGCCGGGGGACTACACTACAATGAGCAGTTCTTC. The complete variable domain, with remaining parts taken from reference TRBV9 and TRBJ2-1, reads DSGVTQTPKHLITATGQRVTLRCSPRSGDLSVYWYQQSLDQGLQFLIQYYNGEERAKGNILERFSAQQFPDLHSELNLSSLELGDSALYFCASSAGGLHYNEQFFGPGTRLTVL.

This rearrangement joins TRBV5-1 to TRBJ1-2; weak D call: TRBD1 (6 bases). CDR3 length: 14 residues. V lost 5 bases and J 8 bases, leaving 19 bases between the germline ends. CDR1 and CDR2 (germline): SGHRS, YFSETQ. This chain's CDR3 is CASRGGSGEGGYTF. In nucleotides, the CDR3 is TGCGCCAGCAGAGGCGGGTCAGGGGAAGGCGGCTACACCTTC.

J is TRBJ1-6 and V is TRBV24-1; D unclear. CDR3 length: 15 amino acids. V was cut by 0 bases and J by 4 bases, with 6 bases left in between. In germline, CDR1 is KGHDR, CDR2 SFDVKD. The chain's CDR3 is CATSDLTDYNSPLHF. As DNA, the CDR3 is TGTGCCACCAGTGATTTGACAGATTATAATTCACCCCTCCACTTT.

This clone has more than one count but fewer than ten. The chain recombines TRBV2 with TRBJ2-7, with D possibly TRBD1 on 6 matching bases. V lost 11 bases and J lost 7, with 21 bases in between. The germline CDR1 and CDR2 sequences are SNHLY and FYNNEI. This CDR3 comprises 13 residues. In DNA form, the CDR3 reads TGTGCCTTCCGCCCCGGACAGTTGGAAGAGCAGTACTTC. As protein: CAFRPGQLEEQYF.

This clone was counted once. The CDR3 reads CAWAQGSGRASSYNEQFF. DNA for the CDR3: TGTGCCTGGGCCCAGGGTAGCGGGAGGGCCTCCTCCTACAATGAGCAGTTCTTC. V and J are TRBV30 and TRBJ2-1; 11 bases map to TRBD2. This CDR3 contains 18 residues. V shed 5 bases, J shed 0 bases, and the junction held 12 bases outside the gene matches. CDR1 is GTSNPN, CDR2 SVGIG, per germline (reference sequence).

V and J are TRBV9 and TRBJ2-3, with D perhaps TRBD2 (6 bases). The germline V gene has CDR1 SGDLS and CDR2 YYNGEE. Trimming pared 4 bases from V and 0 bases from J, leaving 12 bases between. The CDR3 has 15 residues. This chain's CDR3 is CASSPGGPSTDTQYF. The CDR3 DNA follows: TGTGCCAGCAGCCCCGGGGGACCTAGCACAGATACGCAGTATTTT.

The chain couples TRBV28 to TRBJ2-7, with TRBD1 matching 10 bases. The J segment lost 6 bases and the V segment lost 3 bases, leaving 11 bases of the junction unmatched. The length of the CDR3 is 16 residues. CDR1 MDHEN and CDR2 SYDVKM come from the germline V gene. As DNA, the CDR3 is TGTGCCAGCAGTTTGTCGGGACAGGGGCAAGAAGGCGAGCAGTACTTC. Translation: CASSLSGQGQEGEQYF.

This sequence joins TRBV7-9 and TRBJ1-2; weak D call: TRBD1 (6 bases). V dropped 3 bases and J dropped 4 bases, with 6 bases sitting between them. This CDR3 has 12 residues. The germline V gene has CDR1 SEHNR and CDR2 FQNEAQ (reference sequence). CDR3 residues: CASSLDSYGYTF. CDR3 in DNA: TGTGCCAGCAGCTTGGACAGCTATGGCTACACCTTC.

The V call is TRBV9, the J call TRBJ2-3; 7 nucleotides align to TRBD2. This CDR3 contains 15 residues. The V and J ends lost 4 bases and 0 bases, in that order; junction bases with no gene match: 5. Germline V gives CDR1 SGDLS, CDR2 YYNGEE. CDR3 protein: CASSPSGYSTDTQYF. Here the CDR3 DNA reads TGTGCCAGCAGCCCTAGCGGATATAGCACAGATACGCAGTATTTT.

The chain combines TRBV21-1 with TRBJ1-6; the D call TRBD1 from the table was never checked on the DNA. TRBV21-1 is annotated as a pseudogene. The CDR3 runs to 14 residues. The chain's CDR3 is CASRGQVTDSPLHF. CDR3 in DNA: TGTGCCAGCAGGGGACAGGTGACAGATTCACCCCTCCACTTT.

The chain couples TRBV18 to TRBJ2-1; 7 bases fit TRBD2. CDR3 length: 16 amino acids. With V trimmed by 4 bases and J by 5 bases, 11 bases remained unmatched. Germline CDR1 KGHSH, CDR2 LQKENI. The CDR3 DNA is TGTGCCAGCTCACTTCTAAGGGGAGGGCCCAACAATGAGCAGTTCTTC. This sequence encodes CASSLLRGGPNNEQFF.

This sequence joins TRBV10-3 and TRBJ2-7; 13 nucleotides line up with TRBD2. CDR3 length: 15 amino acids. Germline V lookup: CDR1 ENHRY, CDR2 SYGVKD. The V and J ends lost 2 bases and 4 bases, in that order; junction bases with no gene match: 2. The CDR3 here is CAISEPGLAGYEQYF. DNA for the CDR3: TGTGCCATCAGTGAGCCGGGACTAGCGGGATACGAGCAGTACTTC.

The chain couples TRBV5-4 to TRBJ2-7, with 7 bases identical to TRBD1. The CDR3 contains 14 residues. Per germline, CDR1 SGHNT and CDR2 YYREEE (reference sequence). V shed 1 base, J shed 8 bases, and the junction held 9 bases outside the gene matches. CDR3 residues: CASSLKDRPFKQYF. The CDR3 coding sequence is TGTGCCAGCAGCTTGAAGGACAGGCCCTTCAAGCAGTACTTC.

This clone has only a few counts. The chain has TRBV24-1 and TRBJ2-7; D remains ambiguous. Trimming removed 5 bases from V and 3 bases from J, with 19 bases in between. The germline V gene encodes CDR1 KGHDR and CDR2 SFDVKD. The CDR3 is 16 amino acids. Here the CDR3 reads CATSALGHSAIYEQYF. The CDR3, as DNA: TGTGCCACCAGTGCCCTGGGTCACTCAGCGATCTACGAGCAGTACTTC.

The chain combines TRBV11-2 with TRBJ2-1; D unclear. The CDR3 totals 15 residues. CDR1 and CDR2 from the germline V gene are SGHAT and FQNNGV. The V and J ends lost 4 bases and 4 bases respectively, with 14 bases between them. In nucleotides, the CDR3 is TGTGCCAGCAGCTCCCGCGGATTGAATTACAATGAGCAGTTCTTC. Residues: CASSSRGLNYNEQFF. The full variable domain, its missing parts supplied by reference TRBV11-2 and TRBJ2-1, is EAGVAQSPRYKIIEKRQSVAFWCNPISGHATLYWYQQILGQGPKLLIQFQNNGVVDDSQLPKDRFSAERLKGVDSTLKIQPAKLEDSAVYLCASSSRGLNYNEQFFGPGTRLTVL.

The V and J genes are TRBV6-5 and TRBJ2-7; possible D gene TRBD2, 5 bases. Per the germline V gene, CDR1 is MNHEY and CDR2 is SVGAGI. The V end lost 4 bases, the J end lost 5 bases, and 9 bases lay between the germline ends. This CDR3 has 12 residues. The CDR3 DNA reads TGTGCCAGCAGTTGGACTTGGAACGAGCAGTACTTC. Translated, it gives CASSWTWNEQYF.

For this clone: Other DNA sequences in this specimen translate into the identical CDR3. This rearrangement joins TRBV5-1 to TRBJ2-3; TRBD2 might be the D (6 bases). CDR1 is SGHRS and CDR2 is YFSETQ in the germline V gene. This CDR3 is 15 amino acids long. The V and J ends lost 0 bases and 0 bases respectively, with 8 bases between them. CDR3 nucleotide sequence: TGCGCCAGCAGCTTGGTCGGAGGGAGCACAGATACGCAGTATTTT. Translating it yields CASSLVGGSTDTQYF.